This T cell receptor (beta chain) was found in a study of OX40 agonist ivuxolimab in advanced cancers. The assay was immunoSEQ multiplex PCR, and TCRdb's table has in-frame clones only and misses some. The repertoire holds 90,000 to 100,000 clones, with approximately 86% as singletons. Sequenced here: CD4+ or CD8+ T cells sorted from blood, sampled in a trial of the OX40 agonist ivuxolimab. This sequence originates from an adult with an advanced solid tumor such as melanoma, head and neck, liver or kidney cancer.

As DNA, the CDR3 is TGTGCCAGCAGGCCCCTACTAGCGGGGAGCTCCTACGAGCAGTACTTC. Encoded protein: CASRPLLAGSSYEQYF. The chain uses TRBV28 and TRBJ2-7; 10 bases agree with TRBD2. This CDR3 spans 16 amino acids. The germline CDR1 and CDR2 sequences are MDHEN and SYDVKM. The V segment lost 6 bases and the J segment 0 bases; nucleotides outside the gene matches: 8.